This T cell receptor (beta chain) was documented in a study of identical twins. Germline CDR1 DFQATT, CDR2 SNEGSKA (reference sequence). The J segment lost 0 bases and the V segment lost 6 bases, leaving 7 bases of the junction unmatched. The CDR3 spans 15 residues. General study findings and limits: Out-of-frame TCR alpha sharing in monozygotic twins exceeded recombination model predictions.

In this sample, this clonotype turned up a few times. Its antigen is not known. Template switching created a universal primer site, and the cDNA included unique molecular identifiers. Via MiXCR, TCRdb re-called the 5' RACE reads, giving one row per CDR3 protein. The table has approximately 410,000 distinct CDR3 sequences, around 18% seen once; the top ten hold roughly an eighth. The receptor comes from a man aged 50-59 years in good health. What was sequenced was naive T cells sorted from blood. This rearrangement joins TRBV20-1 to TRBJ1-1; the match to TRBD1 covers 10 bases. Here the CDR3 DNA reads TGCAGTGCGGAGACAGGGGGCGCGATGAACACTGAAGCTTTCTTT. Translation: CSAETGGAMNTEAFF.